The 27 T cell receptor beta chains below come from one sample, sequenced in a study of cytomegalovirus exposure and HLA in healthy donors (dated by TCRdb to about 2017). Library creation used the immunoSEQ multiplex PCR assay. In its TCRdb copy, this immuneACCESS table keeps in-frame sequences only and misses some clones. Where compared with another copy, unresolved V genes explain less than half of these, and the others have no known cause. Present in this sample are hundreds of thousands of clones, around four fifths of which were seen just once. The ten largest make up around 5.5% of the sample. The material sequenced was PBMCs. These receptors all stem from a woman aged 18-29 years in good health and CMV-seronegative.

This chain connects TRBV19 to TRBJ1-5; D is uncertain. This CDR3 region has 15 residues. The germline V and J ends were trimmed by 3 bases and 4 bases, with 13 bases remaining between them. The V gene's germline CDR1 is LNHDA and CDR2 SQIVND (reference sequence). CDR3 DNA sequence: TGTGCCAGTAGTATGTACGAGGGCCTTAATCAGCCCCAGCATTTT. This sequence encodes CASSMYEGLNQPQHF.

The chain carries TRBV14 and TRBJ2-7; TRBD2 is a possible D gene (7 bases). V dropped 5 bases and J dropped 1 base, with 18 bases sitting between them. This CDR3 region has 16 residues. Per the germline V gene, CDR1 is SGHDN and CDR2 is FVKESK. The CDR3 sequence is CASSKRGAFTSYEQYF. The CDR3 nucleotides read TGTGCCAGCAGCAAACGGGGGGCCTTTACGTCCTACGAGCAGTACTTC.

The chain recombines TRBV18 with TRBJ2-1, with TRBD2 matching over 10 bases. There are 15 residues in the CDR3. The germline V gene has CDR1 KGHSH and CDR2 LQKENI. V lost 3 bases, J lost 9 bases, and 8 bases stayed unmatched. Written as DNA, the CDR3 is TGTGCCAGCTCACCTCCCCTAGCGGGAGCCGTTGAGCAGTTCTTC. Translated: CASSPPLAGAVEQFF. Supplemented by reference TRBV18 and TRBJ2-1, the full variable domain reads NAGVMQNPRHLVRRRGQEARLRCSPMKGHSHVYWYRQLPEEGLKFMVYLQKENIIDESGMPKERFSAEFPKEGPSILRIQQVVRGDSAAYFCASSPPLAGAVEQFFGPGTRLTVL.

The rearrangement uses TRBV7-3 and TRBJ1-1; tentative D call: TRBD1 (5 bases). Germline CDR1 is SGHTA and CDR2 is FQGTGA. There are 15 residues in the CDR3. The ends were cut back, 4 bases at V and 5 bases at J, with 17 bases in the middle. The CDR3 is CASSSFPRGTTEAFF. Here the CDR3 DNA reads TGTGCCAGCAGCTCCTTTCCTAGGGGTACTACTGAAGCTTTCTTT.

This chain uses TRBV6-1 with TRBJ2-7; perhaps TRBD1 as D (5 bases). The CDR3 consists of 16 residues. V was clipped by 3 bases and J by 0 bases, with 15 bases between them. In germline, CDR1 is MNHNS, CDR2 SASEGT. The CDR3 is CASSEKGPWGSYEQYF. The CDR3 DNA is TGTGCCAGCAGTGAGAAGGGGCCGTGGGGCTCCTACGAGCAGTACTTC.

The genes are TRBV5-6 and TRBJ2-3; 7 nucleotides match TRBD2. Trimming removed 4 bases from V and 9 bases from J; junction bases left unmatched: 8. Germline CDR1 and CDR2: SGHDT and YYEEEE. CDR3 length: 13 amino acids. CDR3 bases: TGTGCCAGCAGCACCGGGACTACGGACACGCAGTATTTT. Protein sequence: CASSTGTTDTQYF. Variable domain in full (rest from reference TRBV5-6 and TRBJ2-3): DAGVTQSPTHLIKTRGQQVTLRCSPKSGHDTVSWYQQALGQGPQFIFQYYEEEERQRGNFPDRFSGHQFPNYSSELNVNALLLGDSALYLCASSTGTTDTQYFGPGTRLTVL.

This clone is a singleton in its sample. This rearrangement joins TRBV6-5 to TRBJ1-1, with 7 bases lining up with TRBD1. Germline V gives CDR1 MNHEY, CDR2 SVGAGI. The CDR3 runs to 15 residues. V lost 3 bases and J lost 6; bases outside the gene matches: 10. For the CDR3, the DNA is TGTGCCAGCAGTTATAAATCTCCCAGGGGGTCTGAAGCTTTCTTT. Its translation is CASSYKSPRGSEAFF.

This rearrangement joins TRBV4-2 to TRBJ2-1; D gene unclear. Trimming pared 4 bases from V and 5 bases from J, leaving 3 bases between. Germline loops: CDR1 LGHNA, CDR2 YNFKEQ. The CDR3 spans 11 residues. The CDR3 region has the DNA TGTGCCAGCAGCCTAGACAATGAGCAGTTCTTC. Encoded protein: CASSLDNEQFF.

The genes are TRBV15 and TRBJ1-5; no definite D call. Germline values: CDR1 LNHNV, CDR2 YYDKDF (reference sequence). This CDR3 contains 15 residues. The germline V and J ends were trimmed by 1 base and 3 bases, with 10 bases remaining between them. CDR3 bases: TGTGCCACCAGCAGAGGGGGAGGCCACAATCAGCCCCAGCATTTT. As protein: CATSRGGGHNQPQHF.

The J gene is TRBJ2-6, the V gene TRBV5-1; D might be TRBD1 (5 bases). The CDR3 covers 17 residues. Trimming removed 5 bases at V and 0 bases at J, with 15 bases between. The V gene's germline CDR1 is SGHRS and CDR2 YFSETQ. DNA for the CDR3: TGCGCCAGCAGGCTTTTGGCAGGGAACTCTGGGGCCAACGTCCTGACTTTC. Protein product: CASRLLAGNSGANVLTF.

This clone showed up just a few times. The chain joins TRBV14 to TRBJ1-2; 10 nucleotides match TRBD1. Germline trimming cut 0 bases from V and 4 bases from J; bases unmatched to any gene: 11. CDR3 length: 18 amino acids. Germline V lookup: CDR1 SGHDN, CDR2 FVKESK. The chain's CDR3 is CASSQDAGTGAGRYGYTF. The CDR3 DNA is TGTGCCAGCAGCCAAGATGCCGGGACAGGGGCAGGTCGCTATGGCTACACCTTC.

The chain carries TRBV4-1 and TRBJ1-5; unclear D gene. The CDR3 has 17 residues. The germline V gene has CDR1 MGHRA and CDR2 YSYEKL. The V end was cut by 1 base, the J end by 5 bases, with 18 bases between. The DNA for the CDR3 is TGCGCCAGCAGCCAAGGAGGAGCGGGATTTGGATATCAGCCCCAGCATTTT. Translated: CASSQGGAGFGYQPQHF.

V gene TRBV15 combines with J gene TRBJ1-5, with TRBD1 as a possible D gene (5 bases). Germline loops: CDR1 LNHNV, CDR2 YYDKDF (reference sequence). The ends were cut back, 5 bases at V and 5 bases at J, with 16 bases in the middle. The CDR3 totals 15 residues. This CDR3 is CATSPSGGGDQPQHF. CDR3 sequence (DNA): TGTGCCACCAGCCCCAGTGGGGGGGGTGATCAGCCCCAGCATTTT.

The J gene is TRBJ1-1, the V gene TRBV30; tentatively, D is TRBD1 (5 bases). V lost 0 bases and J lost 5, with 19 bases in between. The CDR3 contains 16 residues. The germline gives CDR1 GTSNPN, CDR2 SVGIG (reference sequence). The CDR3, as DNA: TGTGCCTGGAGTGTACACCTGGGGAGGGGTAAGACTGAAGCTTTCTTT. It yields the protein CAWSVHLGRGKTEAFF.

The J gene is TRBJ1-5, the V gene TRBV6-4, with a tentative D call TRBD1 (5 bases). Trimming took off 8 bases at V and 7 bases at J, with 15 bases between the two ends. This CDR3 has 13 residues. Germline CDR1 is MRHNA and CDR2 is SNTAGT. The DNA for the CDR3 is TGTGCCAGCGGCCCCCAGGGCGGCCAGCCCCAGCATTTT. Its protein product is CASGPQGGQPQHF.

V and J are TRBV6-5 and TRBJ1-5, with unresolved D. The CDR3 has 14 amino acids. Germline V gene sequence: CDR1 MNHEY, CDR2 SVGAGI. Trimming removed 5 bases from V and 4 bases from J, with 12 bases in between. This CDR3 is CASSPGLGNQPQHF. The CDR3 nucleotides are TGTGCCAGCAGTCCCGGTCTGGGGAATCAGCCCCAGCATTTT.

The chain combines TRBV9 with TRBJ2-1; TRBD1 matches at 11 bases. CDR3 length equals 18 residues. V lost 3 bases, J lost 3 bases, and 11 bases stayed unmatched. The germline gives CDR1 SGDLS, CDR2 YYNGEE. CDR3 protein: CASSAKVSGTGGYNEQFF. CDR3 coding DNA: TGTGCCAGCAGCGCGAAAGTTTCCGGGACAGGGGGCTACAATGAGCAGTTCTTC.

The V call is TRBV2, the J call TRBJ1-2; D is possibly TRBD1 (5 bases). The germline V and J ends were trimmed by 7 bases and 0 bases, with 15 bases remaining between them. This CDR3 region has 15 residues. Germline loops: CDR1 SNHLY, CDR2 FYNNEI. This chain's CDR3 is CASMRGRAPNYGYTF. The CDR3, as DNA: TGTGCCAGCATGAGGGGCAGGGCCCCTAACTATGGCTACACCTTC.

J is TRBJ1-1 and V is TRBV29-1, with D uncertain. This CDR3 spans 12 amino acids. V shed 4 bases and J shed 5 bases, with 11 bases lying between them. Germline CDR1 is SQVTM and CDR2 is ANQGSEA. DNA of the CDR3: TGCAGCGTTGTCGGCCCCGGGACTGAAGCTTTCTTT. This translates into CSVVGPGTEAFF.

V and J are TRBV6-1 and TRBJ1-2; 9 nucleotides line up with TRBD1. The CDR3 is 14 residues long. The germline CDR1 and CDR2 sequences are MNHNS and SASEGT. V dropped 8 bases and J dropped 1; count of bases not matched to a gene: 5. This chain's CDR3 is CASGYRGLNYGYTF. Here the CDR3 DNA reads TGTGCCAGCGGATACAGGGGGCTTAACTATGGCTACACCTTC.

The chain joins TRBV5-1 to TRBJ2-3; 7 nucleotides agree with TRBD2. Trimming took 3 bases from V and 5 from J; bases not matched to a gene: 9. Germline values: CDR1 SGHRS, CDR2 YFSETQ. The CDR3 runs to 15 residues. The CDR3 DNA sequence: TGCGCCAGCAGCTCACCTAGCGGTTCGAGAGATACGCAGTATTTT. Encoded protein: CASSSPSGSRDTQYF. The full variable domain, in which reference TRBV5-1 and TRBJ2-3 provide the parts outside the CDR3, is KAGVTQTPRYLIKTRGQQVTLSCSPISGHRSVSWYQQTPGQGLQFLFEYFSETQRNKGNFPGRFSGRQFSNSRSEMNVSTLELGDSALYLCASSSPSGSRDTQYFGPGTRLTVL.

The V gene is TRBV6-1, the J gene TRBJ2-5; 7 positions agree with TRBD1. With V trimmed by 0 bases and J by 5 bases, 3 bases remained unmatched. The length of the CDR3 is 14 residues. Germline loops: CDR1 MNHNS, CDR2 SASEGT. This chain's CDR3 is CASSEAGGWETQYF. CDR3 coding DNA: TGTGCCAGCAGTGAAGCAGGGGGCTGGGAGACCCAGTACTTC.

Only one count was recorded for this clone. CDR3 protein: CASSSIRGNTEAFF. CDR3 nucleotides: TGTGCCAGCAGCTCAATCAGGGGGAACACTGAAGCTTTCTTT. The gene calls are TRBV11-2 and TRBJ1-1, with a tentative D call TRBD1 (6 bases). The CDR3 length is 14 residues. Germline-derived CDR1 and CDR2 are SGHAT and FQNNGV. The ends were cut back, 4 bases at V and 1 base at J, with 10 bases in the middle.

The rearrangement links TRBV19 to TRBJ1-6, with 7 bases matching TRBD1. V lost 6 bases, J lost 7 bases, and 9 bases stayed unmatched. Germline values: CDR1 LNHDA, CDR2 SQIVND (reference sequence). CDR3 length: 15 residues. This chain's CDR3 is CASSYDREMNSPLHF. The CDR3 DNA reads TGTGCCAGTAGCTACGACAGGGAGATGAATTCACCCCTCCACTTT.

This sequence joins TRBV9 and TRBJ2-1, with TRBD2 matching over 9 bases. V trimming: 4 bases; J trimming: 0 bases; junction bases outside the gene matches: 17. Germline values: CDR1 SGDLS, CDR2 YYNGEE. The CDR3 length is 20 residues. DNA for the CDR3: TGTGCCAGCAGCTCAGTAGCGGGAGCCCGCCCTAAGAGCTCCTACAATGAGCAGTTCTTC. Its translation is CASSSVAGARPKSSYNEQFF.

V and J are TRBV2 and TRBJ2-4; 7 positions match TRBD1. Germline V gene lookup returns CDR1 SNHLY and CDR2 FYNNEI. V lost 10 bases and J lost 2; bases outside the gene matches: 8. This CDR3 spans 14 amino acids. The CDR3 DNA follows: TGTGCCACCGACAGGGTCGGAACCAAAAACATTCAGTACTTC. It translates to CATDRVGTKNIQYF.

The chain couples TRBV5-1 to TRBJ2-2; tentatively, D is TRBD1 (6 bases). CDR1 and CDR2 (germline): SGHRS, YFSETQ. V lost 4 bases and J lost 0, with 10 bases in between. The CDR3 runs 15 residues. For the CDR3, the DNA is TGCGCCAGCAGCAGAGGGACACCGAACACCGGGGAGCTGTTTTTT. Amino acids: CASSRGTPNTGELFF.